The subject of this entry is one T cell receptor (beta chain). This sample stems from a study of T cell changes during pregnancy in multiple sclerosis. Germline V lookup: CDR1 SGHTA, CDR2 FQGNSA. Between the trimmed V and J ends, which lost 4 bases and 7 bases, there was a span of 11 bases. This CDR3 has 14 residues. Measured with immunoSEQ multiplex PCR; TCRdb has only the in-frame clones, and not every one. The sample records 55,000 to 65,000 clones, 80% to 95% being singletons. The source of this sequence is a female donor with multiple sclerosis, enrolled in a pregnancy study. The sequencing used peripheral blood, collected in the first trimester of pregnancy. This chain joins TRBV7-2 and TRBJ1-6, with D maybe TRBD1 (6 bases). CDR3 amino acids: CASSSGTTNSPLHF. CDR3 coding DNA: TGTGCCAGCAGCTCGGGGACAACGAATTCACCCCTCCACTTT. Based on the CDR3 plus reference TRBV7-2 and TRBJ1-6, the full variable domain is GAGVSQSPSNKVTEKGKDVELRCDPISGHTALYWYRQSLGQGLEFLIYFQGNSAPDKSGLPSDRFSAERTGGSVSTLTIQRTQQEDSAVYLCASSSGTTNSPLHFGNGTRLTVT.